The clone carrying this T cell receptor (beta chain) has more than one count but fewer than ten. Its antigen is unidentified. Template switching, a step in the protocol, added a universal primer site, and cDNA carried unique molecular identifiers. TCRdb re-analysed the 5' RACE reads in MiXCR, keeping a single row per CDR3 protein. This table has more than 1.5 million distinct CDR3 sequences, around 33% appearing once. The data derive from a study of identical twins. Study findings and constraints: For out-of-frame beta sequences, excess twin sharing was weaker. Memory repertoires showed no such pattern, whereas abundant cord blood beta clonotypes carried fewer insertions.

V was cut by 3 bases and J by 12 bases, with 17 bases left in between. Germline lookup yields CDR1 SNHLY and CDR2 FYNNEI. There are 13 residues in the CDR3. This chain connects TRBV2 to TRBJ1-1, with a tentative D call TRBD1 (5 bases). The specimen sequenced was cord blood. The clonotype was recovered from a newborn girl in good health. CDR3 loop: CASSEESGLTTFF. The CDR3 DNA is TGTGCCAGCAGTGAGGAATCGGGACTTACGACTTTCTTT. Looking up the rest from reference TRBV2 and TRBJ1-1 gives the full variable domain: EPEVTQTPSHQVTQMGQEVILRCVPISNHLYFYWYRQILGQKVEFLVSFYNNEISEKSEIFDDQFSVERPDGSNFTLKIRSTKLEDSAMYFCASSEESGLTTFFGQGTRLTVV.